A single sample is the source of the 27 T cell receptor beta chains below, sequenced in a study of T cells in Graves' hyperthyroidism and ophthalmopathy. Amplification of TCR beta CDR3 regions was performed using RNA transcripts as template. TCR CDR3 regions were first amplified by RT-PCR with HTBI primers. TCRdb re-derived calls from the multiplex PCR reads in MiXCR, one entry per CDR3 protein. The sample contains hundreds of thousands of distinct CDR3 sequences, 15% of which appear only once. Sequencing used blood. The receptors were gathered from a woman between 25 and 40 years old with Graves' hyperthyroidism.

On this clonotype itself: A clone one base away is much larger, so this may be a read error. In DNA, the CDR3 is TGTGCCAGCAACTCCGGGACTACGAGCACAGATACGCAGTATTTT. It is translated as CASNSGTTSTDTQYF. This chain links TRBV27 with TRBJ2-3; 7 bases are shared with TRBD2. This CDR3 region has 15 residues. Germline V gives CDR1 MNHEY, CDR2 SMNVEV (reference sequence). V shed 7 bases, J shed 0 bases, and the junction held 7 bases outside the gene matches.

CDR3 region: CASSPAGLGEQYF. CDR3 bases: TGTGCCAGCAGCCCAGCAGGGTTAGGGGAGCAGTACTTC. The rearrangement links TRBV3-1 to TRBJ2-7; D possibly corresponds to TRBD1 (5 bases). V dropped 4 bases and J dropped 7 bases, with 14 bases sitting between them. The germline V gene has CDR1 LGHDT and CDR2 YNNKEL (reference sequence). The CDR3 totals 13 residues.

This clonotype was observed many times. The chain carries TRBV5-5 and TRBJ2-7; D call uncertain. CDR1 and CDR2 (germline): SGHKS, YYEKEE (reference sequence). V lost 0 bases and J 2 bases, leaving 9 bases between the germline ends. There are 14 residues in the CDR3. CDR3 sequence: CASSLVFSTYEQYF. CDR3 DNA: TGTGCCAGCAGCTTGGTTTTCAGCACCTACGAGCAGTACTTC. The full variable domain, its missing parts supplied by reference TRBV5-5 and TRBJ2-7, is DAGVTQSPTHLIKTRGQQVTLRCSPISGHKSVSWYQQVLGQGPQFIFQYYEKEERGRGNFPDRFSARQFPNYSSELNVNALLLGDSALYLCASSLVFSTYEQYFGPGTRLTVT.

The sample holds many counts of this clonotype. The chain recombines TRBV20-1 with TRBJ2-1; 9 bases are a match to TRBD2. CDR3 length: 14 amino acids. The germline CDR1 and CDR2 sequences are DFQATT and SNEGSKA (reference sequence). J lost 8 bases, V lost 4 bases, and 9 bases had no gene match. CDR3 sequence: CSAKPPSGTDEQFF. Here the CDR3 DNA reads TGCAGTGCTAAGCCCCCTAGCGGGACAGATGAGCAGTTCTTC.

This clonotype occurred many times. The chain recombines TRBV28 with TRBJ1-5, with D perhaps TRBD1 (6 bases). The CDR3 spans 15 residues. Trimming removed 6 bases from V and 6 bases from J, with 18 bases in between. Looked up from germline, CDR1 is MDHEN and CDR2 is SYDVKM. The CDR3 loop reads CASSRARGQSQPQHF. The CDR3 nucleotides are TGTGCCAGCAGCCGTGCCAGGGGTCAGAGTCAGCCCCAGCATTTT.

This clonotype was seen a few times. The chain is built from TRBV5-1 and TRBJ2-7, with D possibly being TRBD1 or TRBD2 (5 bases each). The V and J ends lost 7 bases and 0 bases respectively, with 11 bases between them. Looked up from germline, CDR1 is SGHRS and CDR2 is YFSETQ. This CDR3 comprises 13 residues. In nucleotides, the CDR3 is TGCGCCAGCGGGACGGAGAGCTCCTACGAGCAGTACTTC. This encodes CASGTESSYEQYF.

This clonotype has a count of ten or more. V is TRBV6-1 and J is TRBJ2-7; TRBD2 matches at 9 bases. The CDR3 loop spans 15 amino acids. Losses at the gene ends were 5 bases for V and 3 bases for J; bases not matched to a gene: 8. From germline, CDR1 is MNHNS and CDR2 SASEGT. CDR3 sequence reads: CASSKTSGTYYEQYF. In nucleotides, the CDR3 is TGTGCCAGCAGTAAGACTAGCGGCACATACTACGAGCAGTACTTC.

This clonotype has more than one count but fewer than ten. The chain combines TRBV7-9 with TRBJ1-5; D not resolved. V shed 2 bases and J shed 5 bases, with 7 bases lying between them. The CDR3 has 13 amino acids. Germline values: CDR1 SEHNR, CDR2 FQNEAQ (reference sequence). Here the CDR3 reads CASSLNGDQPQHF. DNA for the CDR3: TGTGCCAGCAGCTTAAATGGCGATCAGCCCCAGCATTTT.

This clonotype was recorded many times. The rearrangement links TRBV27 to TRBJ1-5; D remains unclear. The CDR3 runs 15 residues. Trimming left V 2 bases short and J 1 base short, with 9 bases between. Per germline, CDR1 MNHEY and CDR2 SMNVEV (reference sequence). The DNA of the CDR3 is TGTGCCAGCAGTTTAATCGCAAGGAGCAATCAGCCCCAGCATTTT. This translates into CASSLIARSNQPQHF.

This clonotype was found many times. V is TRBV30 and J is TRBJ2-7; D might be TRBD1 (5 bases). The CDR3 runs to 15 residues. Germline assignment: CDR1 GTSNPN and CDR2 SVGIG (reference sequence). Trimming removed 0 bases at V and 1 base at J, with 13 bases between. CDR3 coding DNA: TGTGCCTGGAGTGTAACAGGACCCACGTCCTACGAGCAGTACTTC. Amino acid sequence: CAWSVTGPTSYEQYF.

A few counts support this clonotype. This chain joins TRBV27 and TRBJ2-1; TRBD2 might be the D (5 bases). Germline CDR1 reads MNHEY; CDR2 reads SMNVEV (reference sequence). Trimming stripped 6 bases from V and 3 bases from J, with 15 bases between. This CDR3 region has 15 residues. The CDR3 sequence: CASSPTGNLYNEQFF. The DNA of the CDR3 is TGTGCCAGCAGCCCTACGGGGAATCTCTACAATGAGCAGTTCTTC.

V is TRBV2 and J is TRBJ1-3; tentative D call: TRBD1 (5 bases). This CDR3 region has 12 residues. V lost 7 bases and J 2 bases, leaving 6 bases between the germline ends. Germline V gene sequence: CDR1 SNHLY, CDR2 FYNNEI. CDR3 in amino acids: CASKQAGNTIYF. The CDR3 DNA reads TGTGCCAGCAAACAGGCTGGAAACACCATATATTTT.

The genes are TRBV20-1 and TRBJ2-4; no clear D. This CDR3 is 14 amino acids long. Trimming pared 0 bases from V and 0 bases from J, leaving 6 bases between. From germline, CDR1 is DFQATT and CDR2 SNEGSKA (reference sequence). The CDR3 DNA sequence: TGCAGTGCTAGAGAGAGTATAGCCAAAAACATTCAGTACTTC. The encoded protein is CSARESIAKNIQYF.

Ten or more counts support this clonotype. The CDR3 region is CASGRPSNYEQYF. CDR3 DNA sequence: TGCGCCAGCGGGCGTCCGAGCAACTACGAGCAGTACTTC. The V gene is TRBV10-2, the J gene TRBJ2-7, with unresolved D. The V end lost 8 bases, the J end lost 3 bases, and 14 bases lay between the germline ends. The CDR3 has 13 residues. Germline CDR1 is WSHSY and CDR2 is SAAADI.

The chain uses TRBV5-1 and TRBJ2-2; maybe TRBD2 (6 bases). Germline V gives CDR1 SGHRS, CDR2 YFSETQ. Trimming left V 4 bases short and J 3 bases short, with 19 bases between. The CDR3 runs 17 residues. This chain's CDR3 is CASSIHVGLPDTGELFF. The DNA of the CDR3 is TGCGCCAGCAGCATACACGTGGGACTCCCAGACACCGGGGAGCTGTTTTTT. Full variable domain (outside the CDR3, taken from reference TRBV5-1 and TRBJ2-2): KAGVTQTPRYLIKTRGQQVTLSCSPISGHRSVSWYQQTPGQGLQFLFEYFSETQRNKGNFPGRFSGRQFSNSRSEMNVSTLELGDSALYLCASSIHVGLPDTGELFFGEGSRLTVL.

This clonotype was counted ten times or more. The rearrangement links TRBV6-1 to TRBJ2-5; 8 positions match TRBD2. Germline V gives CDR1 MNHNS, CDR2 SASEGT. This CDR3 has 15 amino acids. J was trimmed by 5 bases and V by 4 bases; bases with no gene match: 9. CDR3 loop: CASSGHRLAIETQYF. CDR3 in DNA: TGTGCCAGCAGTGGTCACCGACTAGCGATTGAGACCCAGTACTTC.

The chain joins TRBV20-1 to TRBJ2-6; TRBD1 or TRBD2 may be the D gene (6 bases each). CDR1 and CDR2 from the germline V gene are DFQATT and SNEGSKA (reference sequence). V was pared by 6 bases and J by 0 bases, with 15 bases between. CDR3 size: 16 residues. This CDR3 is CSATGGGGSGANVLTF. Here the CDR3 DNA reads TGCAGTGCGACAGGAGGGGGAGGCTCTGGGGCCAACGTCCTGACTTTC.

A few counts support this clonotype. J is TRBJ1-1 and V is TRBV29-1, with a possible D match to TRBD1 (6 bases). Trimming removed 4 bases from V and 5 bases from J, with 23 bases in between. Germline lookup yields CDR1 SQVTM and CDR2 ANQGSEA. The CDR3 runs to 16 residues. CDR3 protein: CSVAGRPGGAGTEAFF. CDR3 in DNA: TGCAGCGTTGCCGGCCGGCCGGGGGGCGCGGGTACTGAAGCTTTCTTT. Supplemented by reference TRBV29-1 and TRBJ1-1, the full variable domain reads SAVISQKPSRDICQRGTSLTIQCQVDSQVTMMFWYRQQPGQSLTLIATANQGSEATYESGFVIDKFPISRPNLTFSTLTVSNMSPEDSSIYLCSVAGRPGGAGTEAFFGQGTRLTVV.

This clonotype was seen many times. The chain is built from TRBV24-1 and TRBJ2-5; 10 positions agree with TRBD2. This CDR3 has 16 residues. In germline, CDR1 is KGHDR, CDR2 SFDVKD. V lost 1 base to trimming and J lost 5 bases; unmatched junction nucleotides: 6. CDR3: CATSDLGLAGAETQYF. The CDR3 region has the DNA TGTGCCACCAGTGATTTAGGCCTAGCGGGAGCGGAGACCCAGTACTTC.

This clonotype was seen a few times. The genes are TRBV5-1 and TRBJ2-2, with 8 bases lining up with TRBD2. This CDR3 comprises 15 residues. The trim removed 2 bases at V and 5 bases at J, leaving 5 bases unmatched. The germline gives CDR1 SGHRS, CDR2 YFSETQ. The CDR3 sequence: CASSLSGRGTGELFF. CDR3 DNA: TGCGCCAGCAGCTTAAGCGGGAGAGGAACCGGGGAGCTGTTTTTT.

This clonotype has a handful of counts. This chain links TRBV14 with TRBJ1-2, with D possibly TRBD1 on 5 matching bases. Trimming took 1 base from V and 3 from J, leaving 12 bases between them. In germline, CDR1 is SGHDN, CDR2 FVKESK. The CDR3 has 15 residues. The CDR3 here is CASSQAVGGYYGYTF. The CDR3 DNA sequence: TGTGCCAGCAGCCAAGCGGTCGGGGGTTACTATGGCTACACCTTC.

This clonotype showed up many times. The chain couples TRBV12-3 or TRBV12-4 to TRBJ2-1; 7 bases map to TRBD2. V dropped 3 bases and J dropped 2; count of bases not matched to a gene: 7. CDR3 length: 16 residues. CDR3 bases: TGTGCCAGCAGTTTGCTACTAGCGAAGACCTACAATGAGCAGTTCTTC. Translating it yields CASSLLLAKTYNEQFF.

This clonotype came up many times. The gene calls are TRBV28 and TRBJ1-4; 9 bases agree with TRBD1. Germline V gene sequence: CDR1 MDHEN, CDR2 SYDVKM. The trim removed 0 bases at V and 8 bases at J, leaving 4 bases unmatched. CDR3 length equals 15 residues. The CDR3, as DNA: TGTGCCAGCAGTTTATGGGGACAGGGTGACGAAAAACTGTTTTTT. This sequence encodes CASSLWGQGDEKLFF.

This clonotype was recorded at least ten times. This sequence joins TRBV27 and TRBJ2-1, with 7 bases aligning to TRBD2. V was clipped by 6 bases and J by 8 bases; unmatched bases: 4. The CDR3 extends over 12 amino acids. CDR1 and CDR2 (germline): MNHEY, SMNVEV (reference sequence). CDR3 residues: CASRGLADEQFF. The CDR3 DNA reads as TGTGCCAGCAGGGGGCTAGCGGATGAGCAGTTCTTC.

This chain connects TRBV9 to TRBJ2-2; D may be TRBD2 (6 bases). V was cut by 5 bases and J by 7 bases, with 21 bases left in between. The CDR3 length is 16 residues. Germline loops: CDR1 SGDLS, CDR2 YYNGEE. The CDR3 coding sequence is TGTGCCAGCAGTTTGGGTCTCGCAGCGGGTATCGGGGAGCTGTTTTTT. Translating it yields CASSLGLAAGIGELFF. Based on the CDR3 plus reference TRBV9 and TRBJ2-2, the full variable domain is DSGVTQTPKHLITATGQRVTLRCSPRSGDLSVYWYQQSLDQGLQFLIQYYNGEERAKGNILERFSAQQFPDLHSELNLSSLELGDSALYFCASSLGLAAGIGELFFGEGSRLTVL.

V and J are TRBV7-9 and TRBJ2-7; 7 bases agree with TRBD1. The CDR3 extends over 15 amino acids. V shed 2 bases, J shed 5 bases, and the junction held 9 bases outside the gene matches. Looked up from germline, CDR1 is SEHNR and CDR2 is FQNEAQ (reference sequence). The chain's CDR3 is CASSLFMTGPHEQYF. The CDR3 nucleotides are TGTGCCAGCAGCTTATTTATGACAGGGCCCCACGAGCAGTACTTC.

The rearrangement joins TRBV4-2 to TRBJ1-2, with D perhaps TRBD1 (6 bases). Germline CDR1 and CDR2: LGHNA and YNFKEQ. V lost 4 bases and J 3 bases, leaving 15 bases between the germline ends. CDR3 length: 15 residues. CDR3 sequence (DNA): TGTGCCAGCAGCCCGGGGGGCAGACTTTACTATGGCTACACCTTC. Amino acid sequence: CASSPGGRLYYGYTF.